This TCR beta chain was captured in a study of blood T cells in healthy people across ages. At the level of the study: The template switching approach captured approximately one barcoded beta molecule for every two T cells.

Peripheral blood was drawn, 7.5 to 10 milliliters per donor. A second PCR, run for about 7 to 11 cycles, used a sample-barcoded 5' primer plus a J-beta primer mix. Via MiXCR, TCRdb re-called the 5' RACE reads, giving one row per CDR3 protein. The table lists roughly 800,000 distinct CDR3 sequences, 40% to 65% of them singletons, with approximately 40% in the top ten. The CDR3 sequence is 16 residues long. Germline V CDR1 and CDR2: SGHTA, FQGNSA. V dropped 1 base and J dropped 3; count of bases not matched to a gene: 7. Material for sequencing was blood. The clonotype originates from an elderly man in good health. This chain joins TRBV7-2 and TRBJ1-2, with 8 nucleotides matching TRBD1. The CDR3 nucleotides are TGTGCCAGCAGCTTAGATAGACAGGGGAGAGACTATGGCTACACCTTC. Protein sequence: CASSLDRQGRDYGYTF.